This T cell receptor beta chain was captured by sequencing in a study of cytomegalovirus exposure and HLA in healthy donors. Notes on the study in general: Around 18,000 TCR beta sequences were associated with HLA alleles at 0.05 false discovery rate in a later analysis. Immune exposure data for these donors was limited to CMV serostatus.

The V gene lost 8 bases and the J gene lost 1 base, with 11 bases spanning the gap. The CDR3 length is 14 residues. Germline CDR1 MDHEN, CDR2 SYDVKM. Concerning this clone: Its antigen is not known.

PCR amplification relied on 60 Vbeta primers (plus 13 Jbeta primers). TCRdb keeps only in-frame clones here, not all; method: immunoSEQ multiplex PCR. The table shows tens of thousands of clones, with 70% to 85% occurring only once. The chain links TRBV28 to TRBJ2-2, with D possibly TRBD1 on 5 matching bases. Sequenced sample: PBMCs. This receptor was taken from a man aged 45-60 years in good health and CMV-seronegative. The CDR3 sequence is CASVDRKNTGELFF. CDR3 nucleotides: TGTGCCAGCGTCGACAGAAAGAACACCGGGGAGCTGTTTTTT.